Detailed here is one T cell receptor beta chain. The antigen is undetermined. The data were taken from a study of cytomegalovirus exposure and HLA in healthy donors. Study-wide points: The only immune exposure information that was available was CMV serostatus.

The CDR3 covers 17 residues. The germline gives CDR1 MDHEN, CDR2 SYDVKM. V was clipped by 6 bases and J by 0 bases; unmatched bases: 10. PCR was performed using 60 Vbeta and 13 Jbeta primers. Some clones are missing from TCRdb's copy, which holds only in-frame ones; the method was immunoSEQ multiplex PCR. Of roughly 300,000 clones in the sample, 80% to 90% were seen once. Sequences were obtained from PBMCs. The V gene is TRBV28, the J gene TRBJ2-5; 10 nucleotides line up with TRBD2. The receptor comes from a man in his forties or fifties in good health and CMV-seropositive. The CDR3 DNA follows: TGTGCCAGCAGAAGGACTAGCGGAGGGCTTTACCAAGAGACCCAGTACTTC. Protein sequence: CASRRTSGGLYQETQYF.